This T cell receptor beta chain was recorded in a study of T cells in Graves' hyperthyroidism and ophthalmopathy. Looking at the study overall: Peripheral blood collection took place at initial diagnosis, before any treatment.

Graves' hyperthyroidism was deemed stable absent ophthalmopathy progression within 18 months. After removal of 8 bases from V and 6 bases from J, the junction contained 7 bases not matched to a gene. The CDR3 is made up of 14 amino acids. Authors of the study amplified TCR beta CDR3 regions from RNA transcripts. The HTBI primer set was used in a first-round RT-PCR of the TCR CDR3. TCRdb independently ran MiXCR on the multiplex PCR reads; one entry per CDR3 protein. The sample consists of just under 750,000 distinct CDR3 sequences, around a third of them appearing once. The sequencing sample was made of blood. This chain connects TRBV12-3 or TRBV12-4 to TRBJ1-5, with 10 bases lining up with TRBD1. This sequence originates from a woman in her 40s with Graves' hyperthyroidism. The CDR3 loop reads CASQDRGFSQPQHF. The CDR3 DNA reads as TGTGCCAGCCAGGACAGGGGGTTCTCTCAGCCCCAGCATTTT.